Listed here are 29 T cell receptor beta chains from one sample, sequenced in a study of cytomegalovirus exposure and HLA in healthy donors. 60 Vbeta and 13 Jbeta primers were used in PCR. Using immunoSEQ multiplex PCR, the repertoire was profiled, and TCRdb retains in-frame clones only, with some absent. This repertoire shows some 94,000 clones, over 75% found once; its top ten account for 3.4%. Sequencing was performed on PBMCs. The receptors shown here come from a man in his forties in good health and CMV-seronegative.

The CDR3 sequence is CASSRDRWATEAFF. As DNA, the CDR3 is TGTGCCAGCTCACGGGACAGGTGGGCCACTGAAGCTTTCTTT. The chain carries TRBV18 and TRBJ1-1, with 8 bases that match TRBD1. This CDR3 has 14 amino acids. Germline trimming cut 4 bases from V and 4 bases from J; bases unmatched to any gene: 5. Germline values: CDR1 KGHSH, CDR2 LQKENI.

The chain has TRBV5-1 and TRBJ2-3, with D maybe TRBD2 (5 bases). The CDR3 is 17 amino acids. V was trimmed by 5 bases and J by 2 bases, leaving 21 bases between them. Germline lookup yields CDR1 SGHRS and CDR2 YFSETQ. CDR3 amino acids: CASSSGVSSRPTDTQYF. The CDR3 DNA follows: TGCGCCAGCAGTTCCGGGGTATCCTCCCGGCCCACAGATACGCAGTATTTT.

This chain joins TRBV6-1 and TRBJ2-7; the D is unclear. CDR3 length equals 12 residues. V lost 5 bases and J lost 0, with 5 bases in between. From germline, CDR1 is MNHNS and CDR2 SASEGT. The chain's CDR3 is CASSSHSYEQYF. The CDR3 coding sequence is TGTGCCAGCAGTTCCCACTCCTACGAGCAGTACTTC.

The chain is built from TRBV2 and TRBJ1-1, with D perhaps TRBD1 (6 bases). Germline V gene data show CDR1 as SNHLY and CDR2 as FYNNEI. V was trimmed by 6 bases and J by 1 base, leaving 12 bases between them. There are 14 residues in the CDR3. CDR3 protein: CASRAQGKNTEAFF. Here the CDR3 DNA reads TGTGCCAGCAGGGCACAGGGAAAGAACACTGAAGCTTTCTTT. The full variable domain, rest sourced from reference TRBV2 and TRBJ1-1, is EPEVTQTPSHQVTQMGQEVILRCVPISNHLYFYWYRQILGQKVEFLVSFYNNEISEKSEIFDDQFSVERPDGSNFTLKIRSTKLEDSAMYFCASRAQGKNTEAFFGQGTRLTVV.

This clone occurred a few times. The chain has TRBV5-5 and TRBJ1-2; TRBD1 matches 8 bases. Germline CDR1 SGHKS, CDR2 YYEKEE (reference sequence). This CDR3 spans 15 amino acids. J lost 4 bases, V lost 4 bases, and 9 bases had no gene match. The CDR3 loop reads CASSHTQGAGYGYTF. The CDR3 DNA reads TGTGCCAGCAGCCATACTCAGGGGGCAGGCTATGGCTACACCTTC. Supplemented by reference TRBV5-5 and TRBJ1-2, the full variable domain reads DAGVTQSPTHLIKTRGQQVTLRCSPISGHKSVSWYQQVLGQGPQFIFQYYEKEERGRGNFPDRFSARQFPNYSSELNVNALLLGDSALYLCASSHTQGAGYGYTFGSGTRLTVV.

In this sample, this clone turned up a few times. The chain combines TRBV9 with TRBJ2-7, with a possible D match to TRBD2 (5 bases). The V and J ends lost 4 bases and 5 bases respectively, with 19 bases between them. The CDR3 is 15 amino acids. Germline V gene data show CDR1 as SGDLS and CDR2 as YYNGEE. CDR3 sequence: CASSPRTVSGDEQYF. The CDR3 DNA reads as TGTGCCAGCAGCCCCCGGACTGTTTCTGGAGACGAGCAGTACTTC.

This chain links TRBV7-9 with TRBJ2-2, with D possibly matching TRBD2 (5 bases). CDR1 is SEHNR and CDR2 is FQNEAQ in the germline V gene (reference sequence). Deletions cut 1 base from V and 4 bases from J, with 10 bases between. The CDR3 runs to 15 residues. The CDR3 region is CASSLGTFGTGELFF. The CDR3, as DNA: TGTGCCAGCAGCTTAGGGACTTTCGGCACCGGGGAGCTGTTTTTT.

This clone was counted only a few times. V gene TRBV4-1 combines with J gene TRBJ1-5; a possible D gene is TRBD1 (6 bases). This CDR3 spans 18 amino acids. Per germline, CDR1 MGHRA and CDR2 YSYEKL. Deletions cut 0 bases from V and 7 bases from J, with 22 bases between. The CDR3 reads CASSQDSGGWGGDQPQHF. DNA of the CDR3: TGCGCCAGCAGCCAAGATTCGGGGGGCTGGGGCGGTGACCAGCCCCAGCATTTT.

This chain joins TRBV19 and TRBJ2-7, with TRBD1 matching over 10 bases. After removal of 5 bases from V and 6 bases from J, the junction contained 7 bases not matched to a gene. The CDR3 is 14 amino acids. CDR1 and CDR2 (germline): LNHDA, SQIVND (reference sequence). CDR3 residues: CASSLTGGFREQYF. The CDR3 DNA follows: TGTGCCAGTAGTCTGACAGGGGGCTTTCGCGAGCAGTACTTC.

The rearrangement uses TRBV28 and TRBJ1-5; 8 positions match TRBD1. Germline loops: CDR1 MDHEN, CDR2 SYDVKM. V lost 5 bases to trimming and J lost 1 base; unmatched junction nucleotides: 10. The CDR3 is 17 residues long. The CDR3 DNA is TGTGCCAGCAGTACAACTCAGGGGGCGGTAAGCAATCAGCCCCAGCATTTT. Its protein product is CASSTTQGAVSNQPQHF.

The J gene is TRBJ2-1, the V gene TRBV6-6; 9 bases match TRBD1. In germline, CDR1 is MNHNY, CDR2 SVGAGI (reference sequence). This CDR3 is 14 amino acids long. Trimming at V came to 6 bases and at J to 2 bases, leaving 2 bases not matched to a gene. CDR3 coding DNA: TGTGCCAGCAGGGGACAGGGAACCTACAATGAGCAGTTCTTC. Protein: CASRGQGTYNEQFF.

This chain links TRBV28 with TRBJ2-5; 9 nucleotides agree with TRBD2. Germline assignment: CDR1 MDHEN and CDR2 SYDVKM. This CDR3 spans 14 amino acids. The trim removed 5 bases at V and 4 bases at J, leaving 5 bases unmatched. CDR3 loop: CASSRTSDTETQYF. CDR3 nucleotide sequence: TGTGCCAGCAGTCGGACTAGCGATACAGAGACCCAGTACTTC.

This rearrangement joins TRBV19 to TRBJ1-3; a possible D gene is TRBD1 (5 bases). This CDR3 is built from 13 residues. The germline V gene has CDR1 LNHDA and CDR2 SQIVND (reference sequence). Trimming shortened V by 5 bases and J by 6 bases, and 11 bases separated the two germline ends. The CDR3 nucleotides read TGTGCCAGTAGTGTACAGGACGAAAACACCATATATTTT. This gives the protein CASSVQDENTIYF.

The chain joins TRBV2 to TRBJ2-3; 8 nucleotides align to TRBD2. The CDR3 runs 15 residues. Germline V lookup: CDR1 SNHLY, CDR2 FYNNEI. V was pared by 6 bases and J by 2 bases, with 7 bases of the junction left unmatched. CDR3: CASRKIAGLTDTQYF. The CDR3 DNA sequence: TGTGCCAGCAGAAAGATAGCGGGGCTCACAGATACGCAGTATTTT.

This clone was found once. The chain uses TRBV9 and TRBJ2-7; 7 nucleotides line up with TRBD2. V was pared by 7 bases and J by 5 bases, with 12 bases of the junction left unmatched. Germline V gives CDR1 SGDLS, CDR2 YYNGEE. This CDR3 is built from 14 residues. CDR3 loop: CASGGGPGFDEQYF. CDR3 nucleotide sequence: TGTGCCAGCGGCGGGGGTCCGGGATTCGACGAGCAGTACTTC.

This chain links TRBV2 with TRBJ1-1, with a tentative D call TRBD1 (5 bases). Germline values: CDR1 SNHLY, CDR2 FYNNEI. Trimming cost V 8 bases and J 5 bases, with 18 bases left between them. The CDR3 spans 14 residues. CDR3 bases: TGTGCCAGCGGGTGGTTGGGGGGTGGGACTGAAGCTTTCTTT. Protein sequence: CASGWLGGGTEAFF.

J is TRBJ2-7 and V is TRBV5-6; 8 nucleotides align to TRBD1. The CDR3 has 13 residues. Germline CDR1 and CDR2: SGHDT and YYEEEE. After removal of 4 bases from V and 3 bases from J, the junction contained 3 bases not matched to a gene. CDR3 region: CASSLGQVYEQYF. The CDR3 DNA sequence: TGTGCCAGCAGCCTGGGACAGGTCTACGAGCAGTACTTC.

V is TRBV2 and J is TRBJ1-2, with D possibly being TRBD1 (5 bases). This CDR3 region has 15 residues. CDR1 SNHLY and CDR2 FYNNEI come from the germline V gene. With 6 bases removed from V and 10 bases from J, the gap between germline ends came to 24 bases. The CDR3 reads CASREGPRGKEYYTF. As DNA, the CDR3 is TGTGCCAGCAGGGAGGGCCCGAGGGGCAAGGAGTACTACACCTTC.

This sequence joins TRBV30 and TRBJ1-5, with D possibly matching TRBD1 (5 bases). The CDR3 has 15 amino acids. Germline CDR1 is GTSNPN and CDR2 is SVGIG (reference sequence). Trimming left V 0 bases short and J 2 bases short, with 11 bases between. In DNA form, the CDR3 reads TGTGCCTGGAGTGTATCAGGGTTAGGCAATCAGCCCCAGCATTTT. Its translation: CAWSVSGLGNQPQHF.

In this sample, this clone turned up a few times. The chain joins TRBV5-4 to TRBJ1-1; TRBD1 aligns across 7 bases. The CDR3 length is 16 residues. The V gene end was trimmed by 2 bases and the J gene end by 3 bases; junction bases not matched to a gene: 10. Germline V gene sequence: CDR1 SGHNT, CDR2 YYREEE (reference sequence). The CDR3 DNA reads as TGTGCCAGCAGCTTTGGGACAGCGAAAGGCGACACTGAAGCTTTCTTT. Its translation is CASSFGTAKGDTEAFF.

The V call is TRBV5-1, the J call TRBJ2-2; a possible D gene is TRBD1 (6 bases). Germline V gives CDR1 SGHRS, CDR2 YFSETQ. The V end lost 1 base, the J end lost 4 bases, and 11 bases lay between the germline ends. The CDR3 covers 15 residues. The CDR3 region is CASSLTGKGTGELFF. The DNA of the CDR3 is TGCGCCAGCAGCTTGACAGGGAAGGGCACCGGGGAGCTGTTTTTT.

The chain joins TRBV7-9 to TRBJ1-2; TRBD1 aligns across 12 bases. The CDR3 totals 16 residues. J was trimmed by 5 bases and V by 1 base; bases with no gene match: 5. The germline V gene encodes CDR1 SEHNR and CDR2 FQNEAQ (reference sequence). This CDR3 is CASSLGGQGAVYGYTF. CDR3 sequence (DNA): TGTGCCAGCAGCTTAGGGGGACAGGGGGCAGTGTATGGCTACACCTTC.

The chain carries TRBV9 and TRBJ2-3; D might be TRBD1 (5 bases). This CDR3 is 15 amino acids long. In germline, CDR1 is SGDLS, CDR2 YYNGEE. Trimming took off 4 bases at V and 2 bases at J, with 14 bases between the two ends. In nucleotides, the CDR3 is TGTGCCAGCAGCAGGATGGGGCGTTTCACAGATACGCAGTATTTT. Translation gives CASSRMGRFTDTQYF.

There are a few counts of this clone. The V and J genes are TRBV2 and TRBJ1-1; possibly TRBD1 for D (6 bases). V gave up 10 bases and J gave up 2 bases, with 14 bases separating them. The length of the CDR3 is 13 residues. Germline CDR1 SNHLY, CDR2 FYNNEI. The CDR3, as DNA: TGTGCCACCCGACAGGACAGCAACACTGAAGCTTTCTTT. This codes for CATRQDSNTEAFF.

The genes are TRBV20-1 and TRBJ2-3, with D hard to call. V was clipped by 3 bases and J by 6 bases, with 7 bases between them. Germline V gene lookup returns CDR1 DFQATT and CDR2 SNEGSKA (reference sequence). This CDR3 is built from 11 residues. The CDR3 DNA is TGCAGTGCTAGTCGGGTGGATACGCAGTATTTT. Translation: CSASRVDTQYF.

V usage is TRBV5-8 and J usage is TRBJ1-1; no clear D gene. The V gene's germline CDR1 is SGHTS and CDR2 YDEGEE. V was clipped by 2 bases and J by 11 bases, with 13 bases between them. This CDR3 contains 12 residues. The CDR3 sequence is CASSFRRAGAFF. The CDR3 DNA reads as TGTGCCAGCAGCTTTCGGAGAGCTGGGGCTTTCTTT.

This clone has a handful of counts. The gene calls are TRBV28 and TRBJ1-1; D gene uncertain. CDR1 is MDHEN and CDR2 is SYDVKM in the germline V gene. There are 11 residues in the CDR3. The germline V and J ends were trimmed by 3 bases and 10 bases, with 9 bases remaining between them. The CDR3 DNA reads as TGTGCCAGCAGTTTGCTAACCCGAGCTTTCTTT. It is translated as CASSLLTRAFF.

This chain connects TRBV28 to TRBJ1-1; D gene unclear. Germline V gene sequence: CDR1 MDHEN, CDR2 SYDVKM. Trimming pared 5 bases from V and 8 bases from J, leaving 12 bases between. The CDR3 is 12 amino acids. The CDR3 is CASSPGGREAFF. The CDR3 DNA follows: TGTGCCAGCAGTCCGGGCGGGCGGGAAGCTTTCTTT.

A few counts support this clone. Within the sample, other DNA sequences also encode this same CDR3. The chain links TRBV5-1 to TRBJ2-1; 7 nucleotides agree with TRBD1. Germline V gene sequence: CDR1 SGHRS, CDR2 YFSETQ. The CDR3 runs to 14 residues. Losses at the gene ends were 3 bases for V and 3 bases for J; bases not matched to a gene: 3. CDR3 loop: CASSSAGGYNEQFF. The CDR3 DNA sequence: TGCGCCAGCAGCTCGGCAGGGGGCTACAATGAGCAGTTCTTC.